This section outlines one T cell receptor (beta chain) sequence together with its context. In the PCR, 60 Vbeta and 13 Jbeta primers were used. Sequenced by immunoSEQ multiplex PCR; TCRdb stores in-frame clones only, minus some. The data hold tens of thousands of clones, with around three quarters observed a single time. This entry is derived from a study of cytomegalovirus exposure and HLA in healthy donors. The CDR3 is 17 residues long. The V gene's germline CDR1 is MDHEN and CDR2 SYDVKM. V was shortened by 5 bases and J by 6 bases, with 22 bases between the two germline ends. This chain connects TRBV28 to TRBJ2-2; tentatively, D is TRBD2 (6 bases). Sequencing was done on a sample of PBMCs. The clonotype comes from a woman between 50 and 59 years old in good health and CMV-seropositive. The CDR3 sequence: CASSPRTRDVEAGELFF. DNA for the CDR3: TGTGCCAGCAGTCCTAGGACGCGGGACGTAGAGGCCGGGGAGCTGTTTTTT.